A selection of T cell receptor beta chains follows, all from one sample in a study of blood T cell repertoires in COVID-19. Profiled with immunoSEQ multiplex PCR; TCRdb holds only in-frame clones, not every one. Of tens of thousands of clones in the sample, approximately 83% were seen once. Sequencing was carried out using peripheral blood. Every receptor here comes from a woman aged 60 to 75 with acute or convalescent COVID-19. The CDR3 runs from the conserved cysteine through the conserved F or W. A D gene is named only where the DNA matches it firmly. Clone size is shown for a subset of rows, as once, few, many or a class of expanded clone.

V gene	J gene	clone size	D gene	CDR3 DNA	CDR3 protein
TRBV10-2	TRBJ2-6	-	TRBD2	TGCGCCAGCAGTGAGCATGGGGGGGTAGGGGCCAACGTCCTGACTTTC	CASSEHGGVGANVLTF
TRBV19	TRBJ1-1	-	TRBD1	TGTGCCAGTAGTCTACAGGGGCAACACACTGAAGCTTTCTTT	CASSLQGQHTEAFF
TRBV29-1	TRBJ1-1	-	-	TGCAGCGTTGAAGAAGGCGTCGGGGTAATTGAAGCTTTCTTT	CSVEEGVGVIEAFF
TRBV30	TRBJ2-1	-	TRBD2	TGTGCCTGGAGTTTCAGCAGAACGGGGGGGCCGTACAATGAGCAGTTCTTC	CAWSFSRTGGPYNEQFF
TRBV2	TRBJ1-4	once	TRBD1	TGTGCCAGCAGTGTACAGGGGATCAATGAAAAACTGTTTTTT	CASSVQGINEKLFF
TRBV10-3	TRBJ1-3	once	TRBD1	TGTGCCACTACAGGGGCGCCGGGAAACACCATATATTTT	CATTGAPGNTIYF
TRBV3-1/TRBV3-2	TRBJ1-2	-	TRBD1	TGTGCCAGCAGCCTAATCGACAGGGGGCCTGCGGGCTACACCTTC	CASSLIDRGPAGYTF
TRBV5-4	TRBJ2-2	-	-	TGTGCCAGCAGCTTTCAGGGTGGCGGGGAGCTGTTTTTT	CASSFQGGGELFF
TRBV5-3	TRBJ1-2	-	-	TGTGCCAGAAGCGGAGGTGGAGCGGGACCCGCTTATGGCTACACCTTC	CARSGGGAGPAYGYTF
TRBV20-1	TRBJ2-1	-	TRBD2	TGCAGTGCTAGTAAAGGCCTAGCGGGGGGTAATCGACTAAATGAGCAGTTCTTC	CSASKGLAGGNRLNEQFF
TRBV9	TRBJ1-2	-	TRBD1	TGTGCCAGCAGCGCGGGACAGGGAACCTTTACCTATGGCTACACCTTC	CASSAGQGTFTYGYTF
TRBV6-5	TRBJ1-2	-	TRBD1	TGTGCCAGCAGCCCAGACAGGGGTAACTATGGCTACACCTTC	CASSPDRGNYGYTF
TRBV7-9	TRBJ2-7	-	TRBD2	TGTGCCAGCAGTCTAGGGACTAGCGCTTCCTACGAGCAGTACTTC	CASSLGTSASYEQYF
TRBV19	TRBJ2-7	-	-	TGTGCCAGTAGAGGCTCAGGCAGGGGAATGGGGCGAACGGGTTACGAGCAGTACTTC	CASRGSGRGMGRTGYEQYF
TRBV6-5	TRBJ2-1	-	-	TGTGCCAGCAGTAATACAGGAAGGGAGCAGTTCTTC	CASSNTGREQFF
TRBV5-1	TRBJ2-1	few	-	TGCGCCAGTTCTTCAGGAAGCAATGAGCAGTTCTTC	CASSSGSNEQFF
TRBV27	TRBJ1-6	-	TRBD1	TGTGCCAGCAGCTCGGACAGGGGTTGGTCACCCCTCCACTTT	CASSSDRGWSPLHF
TRBV10-3	TRBJ1-2	-	TRBD1	TGTGCCATCAGTGAGACAGGGGGCCTCTATGGCTACACCTTC	CAISETGGLYGYTF
TRBV29-1	TRBJ2-5	-	-	TGCAGCGTCTCACACGAGACCCAGTACTTC	CSVSHETQYF
TRBV7-9	TRBJ1-6	-	-	TGTGCCAGCAGCTTAGGAGGGCAGGGGCGGAATTCACCCCTCCACTTT	CASSLGGQGRNSPLHF
TRBV27	TRBJ2-7	-	TRBD1	TGTGCCAGTTCCGGGACAGAGGACGAGCAGTACTTC	CASSGTEDEQYF
TRBV6-1	TRBJ1-2	-	-	TGTGCCAGCAGTCCGACTGCTTCCCTTGGCTACACCTTC	CASSPTASLGYTF
TRBV11-2	TRBJ1-2	-	-	TGTGCCAGCAGCTTAGGGGCCGGTTTAATGGAAGGCTACACCTTC	CASSLGAGLMEGYTF
TRBV5-6	TRBJ2-7	-	-	TGTGCCAGCAGCCGGACTTGGAGCTCCTACGAGCAGTACTTC	CASSRTWSSYEQYF
TRBV9	TRBJ1-4	-	TRBD1	TGTGCCAGCAGCGTAGCGGGACAGGTAGCTGAAAAACTGTTTTTT	CASSVAGQVAEKLFF
TRBV19	TRBJ1-6	-	TRBD1	TGTGCCAGCGGACAGGCGCCTAATTCACCCCTCCACTTT	CASGQAPNSPLHF
TRBV6-1	TRBJ2-3	-	TRBD2	TGTGCCAGCAGTGAAGATGTGGCGGGGGGGCTGGGGGCAGATACGCAGTATTTT	CASSEDVAGGLGADTQYF
TRBV27	TRBJ2-3	-	-	TGTGCCAGCAGTCCCGAACGTGGGAGGTTACCCACAGATACGCAGTATTTT	CASSPERGRLPTDTQYF
TRBV2	TRBJ1-1	-	TRBD1	TGTGCCAGCACCCGAGACAGGGGGCTCATGAACACTGAAGCTTTCTTT	CASTRDRGLMNTEAFF
TRBV7-2	TRBJ2-3	-	TRBD1	TGTGCCAGCAGCTTAGCATTCACAGGGGCGAGGGATACGCAGTATTTT	CASSLAFTGARDTQYF
TRBV7-7	TRBJ1-2	-	TRBD1	TGTGCCAGCAGCTGGCCGAAGGACAGGGTTTTAGGTGGCTACACCTTC	CASSWPKDRVLGGYTF
TRBV29-1	TRBJ1-1	-	-	TGCAGCGTTGAAGCGGTGACTGAAGCTTTCTTT	CSVEAVTEAFF
TRBV5-1	TRBJ2-1	-	TRBD2	TGCGCCAGCAGCTTGGACCCGACTAGCGGGCAGTTCTTC	CASSLDPTSGQFF
TRBV27	TRBJ1-1	-	-	TGTGCCAGCAGTTCCGACAGAATAAACACTGAAGCTTTCTTT	CASSSDRINTEAFF
TRBV27	TRBJ1-2	-	-	TGTGCCAGCAGCCTCGGAGCGGATTATGGCTACACCTTC	CASSLGADYGYTF
TRBV3-1/TRBV3-2	TRBJ2-1	-	-	TGTGCCAGCAGCCTTCAGGGGAATGAGCAGTTCTTC	CASSLQGNEQFF
TRBV3-1/TRBV3-2	TRBJ1-1	-	TRBD1	TGTGCCAGCAGCTACGTCGGACAGGGTGAAGCTTTCTTT	CASSYVGQGEAFF
TRBV5-1	TRBJ2-6	-	-	TGCGCCAGCACCATGGACAGTTCTGGGGCCAACGTCCTGACTTTC	CASTMDSSGANVLTF
TRBV5-6	TRBJ2-3	few	-	TGTGCCAGCAGCTTGGTTGCGGGTCAAGTGAGGACAGATACGCAGTATTTT	CASSLVAGQVRTDTQYF
TRBV6-5	TRBJ2-5	-	TRBD1	TGTGCCAGCAGCAGACAGGGGCGAATTCAAGAGACCCAGTACTTC	CASSRQGRIQETQYF
TRBV5-4	TRBJ2-5	-	TRBD2	TGTGCCAGCAGGCGAGGCGGGGGGGCCGGAGAGACCCAGTACTTC	CASRRGGGAGETQYF
TRBV6-6	TRBJ2-1	-	-	TGTGCCAGCCGACAAGACGGGGTGAACAATGAGCAGTTCTTC	CASRQDGVNNEQFF
TRBV25-1	TRBJ2-1	-	TRBD2	TGTGCCAGCAGTGAAACCTATAGCGGGGGCCACAATGAGCAGTTCTTC	CASSETYSGGHNEQFF
TRBV29-1	TRBJ1-2	-	-	TGCAGCGTTATGGGAGAGGATGGCTACACCTTC	CSVMGEDGYTF